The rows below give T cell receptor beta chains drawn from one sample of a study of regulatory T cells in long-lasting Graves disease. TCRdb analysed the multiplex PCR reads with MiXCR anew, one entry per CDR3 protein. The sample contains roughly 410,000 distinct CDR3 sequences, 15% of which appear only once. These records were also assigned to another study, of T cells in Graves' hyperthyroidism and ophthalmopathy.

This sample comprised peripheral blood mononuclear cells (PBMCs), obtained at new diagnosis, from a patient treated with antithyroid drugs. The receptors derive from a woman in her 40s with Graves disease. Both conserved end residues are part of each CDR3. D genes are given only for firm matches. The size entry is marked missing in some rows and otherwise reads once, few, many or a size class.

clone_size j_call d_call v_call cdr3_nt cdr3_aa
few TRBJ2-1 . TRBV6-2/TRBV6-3 TGTGCCAGCAGCCAAACTAGAGTCCATGAGCAGTTCTTC CASSQTRVHEQFF
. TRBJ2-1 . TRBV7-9 TGTGCCAGCAGCTTAGAGTCCTCGCTGTTCTTC CASSLESSLFF
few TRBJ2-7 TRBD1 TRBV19 TGTGCCAGTAGTATAGATACGGGACAGTTAGACGAGCAGTACTTC CASSIDTGQLDEQYF
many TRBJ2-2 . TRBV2 TGTGCCAGCAGTGAAGCCGGGGAGTGGCCCGGGGAGCTGTTTTTT CASSEAGEWPGELFF
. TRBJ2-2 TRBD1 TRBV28 TGTGCCAGCAGTGGCGAACAGGGGGCGCTTCGGGTGGGAGGGCCGGCCACCGGGGAGCTGTTTTTT CASSGEQGALRVGGPATGELFF
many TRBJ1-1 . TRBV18 TGTGCCAGCAGCTTGCGGCAAATGAACACTGAAGCTTTCTTT CASSLRQMNTEAFF
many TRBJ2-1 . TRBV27 TGTGCCAGCAGGGGGAGAGAGGGAAGCTCCTACAATGAGCAGTTCTTC CASRGREGSSYNEQFF
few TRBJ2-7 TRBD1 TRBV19 TGTGCCAGTAATTCCGGGACAGGGGCCAACTACGAGCAGTACTTC CASNSGTGANYEQYF
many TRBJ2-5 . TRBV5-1 TGCGCCAGCAGCTTGGCCCCGGGAGAGACCCAGTACTTC CASSLAPGETQYF
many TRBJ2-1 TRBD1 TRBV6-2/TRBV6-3 TGTGCCAGCAGTAACTACTGGGACAGGGTTGAGATAGAGTACAATGAGCAGTTCTTC CASSNYWDRVEIEYNEQFF
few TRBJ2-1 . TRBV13 TGTGCCAGCAGCTTAGACCAGCTTCGGAATGAGCAGTTCTTC CASSLDQLRNEQFF